These 20 T cell receptor beta chains share one sample of origin, sequenced in a study of blood T cell repertoires in COVID-19. This table comes from immunoSEQ multiplex PCR, and its TCRdb copy is limited to in-frame clones, with some not included. The table includes under 120,000 clones, 85% detected once. The material sequenced was peripheral blood. Receptors originate from a human donor in a cohort sampled during active COVID-19.

The genes are TRBV5-1 and TRBJ1-1, with 7 bases lining up with TRBD1. The CDR3 is made up of 14 amino acids. Germline-derived CDR1 and CDR2 are SGHRS and YFSETQ. V was clipped by 4 bases and J by 1 base; unmatched bases: 4. CDR3 residues: CASSGTGANTEAFF. The DNA for the CDR3 is TGCGCCAGCAGCGGCACAGGGGCGAACACTGAAGCTTTCTTT. The complete variable domain, with remaining parts taken from reference TRBV5-1 and TRBJ1-1, reads KAGVTQTPRYLIKTRGQQVTLSCSPISGHRSVSWYQQTPGQGLQFLFEYFSETQRNKGNFPGRFSGRQFSNSRSEMNVSTLELGDSALYLCASSGTGANTEAFFGQGTRLTVV.

This chain connects TRBV18 to TRBJ2-7, with TRBD1 as a possible D gene (6 bases). Germline assignment: CDR1 KGHSH and CDR2 LQKENI. The CDR3 totals 14 residues. V was cut by 2 bases and J by 4 bases, with 12 bases left in between. The CDR3 sequence is CASSPDRRQYEQYF. CDR3 in DNA: TGTGCCAGCTCACCAGACAGGAGACAATACGAGCAGTACTTC. Looking up the rest from reference TRBV18 and TRBJ2-7 gives the full variable domain: NAGVMQNPRHLVRRRGQEARLRCSPMKGHSHVYWYRQLPEEGLKFMVYLQKENIIDESGMPKERFSAEFPKEGPSILRIQQVVRGDSAAYFCASSPDRRQYEQYFGPGTRLTVT.

Regarding this clone: Distinct nucleotide sequences in the sample also encode this CDR3. The J gene is TRBJ1-1, the V gene TRBV12-3 or TRBV12-4; D remains unclear. With 3 bases removed from V and 8 bases from J, the gap between germline ends came to 7 bases. CDR3 length: 11 amino acids. The DNA of the CDR3 is TGTGCCAGCAGTTTGGGCCTAGAAGCTTTCTTT. This codes for CASSLGLEAFF.

The rearrangement links TRBV10-3 to TRBJ1-3; D gene ambiguous. This CDR3 is 17 amino acids long. Germline loops: CDR1 ENHRY, CDR2 SYGVKD. V lost 3 bases and J 0 bases, leaving 15 bases between the germline ends. CDR3 residues: CAISDPGQPLSGNTIYF. DNA for the CDR3: TGTGCCATCAGTGACCCAGGCCAGCCCCTCTCTGGAAACACCATATATTTT.

The V and J genes are TRBV28 and TRBJ2-3, with TRBD2 identical over 8 bases. Per germline, CDR1 MDHEN and CDR2 SYDVKM. J lost 4 bases, V lost 5 bases, and 5 bases had no gene match. The CDR3 has 14 amino acids. The CDR3 sequence is CASSRETSADTQYF. The CDR3 region has the DNA TGTGCCAGCAGTCGAGAGACTAGCGCAGATACGCAGTATTTT.

The chain combines TRBV5-1 with TRBJ2-2; 12 bases map to TRBD2. The CDR3 spans 17 residues. With V trimmed by 2 bases and J by 6 bases, 8 bases remained unmatched. The germline V gene has CDR1 SGHRS and CDR2 YFSETQ. The CDR3 DNA is TGCGCCAGCAGCTTAGAGGGACTAGCGGGTGCCGCCGGGGAGCTGTTTTTT. Translated, it gives CASSLEGLAGAAGELFF.

The V and J genes are TRBV24-1 and TRBJ2-1; 8 positions agree with TRBD2. Germline V lookup: CDR1 KGHDR, CDR2 SFDVKD. The J segment lost 4 bases and the V segment lost 6 bases, leaving 4 bases of the junction unmatched. This CDR3 is built from 14 residues. The CDR3 protein is CATSLSGVYNEQFF. CDR3 bases: TGTGCCACCAGTCTTAGCGGGGTTTACAATGAGCAGTTCTTC.

This clone has only a few counts. This rearrangement joins TRBV6-6 to TRBJ2-7; a weak D match, TRBD1 (6 bases). Germline V gives CDR1 MNHNY, CDR2 SVGAGI (reference sequence). The CDR3 totals 11 residues. This chain's CDR3 is CVTGSGYEQYF. In nucleotides, the CDR3 is TGTGTCACAGGGTCAGGCTACGAGCAGTACTTC.

The chain combines TRBV28 with TRBJ2-3; TRBD2 matches at 8 bases. Germline CDR1 and CDR2: MDHEN and SYDVKM. The CDR3 is 14 residues long. V lost 5 bases, J lost 4 bases, and 5 bases stayed unmatched. CDR3 in amino acids: CASSPGLAPDTQYF. The CDR3 nucleotides are TGTGCCAGCAGTCCAGGACTAGCCCCAGATACGCAGTATTTT.

This chain joins TRBV6-5 and TRBJ1-1, with D perhaps TRBD1 (6 bases). Germline values: CDR1 MNHEY, CDR2 SVGAGI. The CDR3 consists of 14 residues. Trimming shortened V by 6 bases and J by 0 bases, and 11 bases separated the two germline ends. The CDR3 spells CASSRTVLNTEAFF. DNA for the CDR3: TGTGCCAGCAGCCGGACAGTTTTGAACACTGAAGCTTTCTTT.

The gene calls are TRBV19 and TRBJ2-7; D not resolved. The CDR3 contains 14 residues. Deletions cut 2 bases from V and 0 bases from J, with 8 bases between. The germline CDR1 and CDR2 sequences are LNHDA and SQIVND (reference sequence). The CDR3 protein is CASSISWSSYEQYF. The CDR3 coding sequence is TGTGCCAGTAGTATATCGTGGAGCTCCTACGAGCAGTACTTC. Combining the CDR3 with reference TRBV19 and TRBJ2-7 gives the whole variable domain DGGITQSPKYLFRKEGQNVTLSCEQNLNHDAMYWYRQDPGQGLRLIYYSQIVNDFQKGDIAEGYSVSREKKESFPLTVTSAQKNPTAFYLCASSISWSSYEQYFGPGTRLTVT.

V is TRBV5-1 and J is TRBJ1-1, with a possible D match to TRBD1 (5 bases). V was clipped by 0 bases and J by 1 base, with 10 bases between them. The CDR3 contains 15 residues. From germline, CDR1 is SGHRS and CDR2 YFSETQ. Here the CDR3 reads CASSLEGIGNTEAFF. The CDR3 DNA sequence: TGCGCCAGCAGCTTGGAGGGGATAGGGAACACTGAAGCTTTCTTT.

The rearrangement uses TRBV18 and TRBJ2-3; 9 bases align to TRBD2. From germline, CDR1 is KGHSH and CDR2 LQKENI. Unmatched junction bases numbered 20, after V lost 3 bases and J lost 1 base. The CDR3 spans 21 residues. The CDR3: CASSPLLGSGGPVSGTDTQYF. As DNA, the CDR3 is TGTGCCAGCTCACCGCTGTTAGGTAGCGGGGGCCCGGTTTCTGGCACAGATACGCAGTATTTT. Full variable domain (missing parts from reference TRBV18 and TRBJ2-3): NAGVMQNPRHLVRRRGQEARLRCSPMKGHSHVYWYRQLPEEGLKFMVYLQKENIIDESGMPKERFSAEFPKEGPSILRIQQVVRGDSAAYFCASSPLLGSGGPVSGTDTQYFGPGTRLTVL.

This clone has a handful of counts. This chain joins TRBV19 and TRBJ2-7, with 7 bases that match TRBD1. Trimming took 4 bases from V and 2 from J; bases not matched to a gene: 5. From germline, CDR1 is LNHDA and CDR2 SQIVND (reference sequence). This CDR3 is 14 amino acids long. CDR3 in DNA: TGTGCCAGTAGTAGATCGGGACAGACCTACGAGCAGTACTTC. Protein sequence: CASSRSGQTYEQYF.

The chain joins TRBV6-2 or TRBV6-3 to TRBJ2-7; 7 bases fit TRBD1. CDR3 length: 16 residues. V lost 2 bases, J lost 4 bases, and 11 bases stayed unmatched. Germline CDR1 MNHEY, CDR2 SVGEGT. CDR3 coding DNA: TGTGCCAGCAGTTACGATACAGGGGTCTCGGTGTACGAGCAGTACTTC. It is translated as CASSYDTGVSVYEQYF.

The chain has TRBV3-1 (or the pseudogene TRBV3-2) and TRBJ2-3; 10 bases are shared with TRBD2. The CDR3 has 21 residues. The germline V gene encodes CDR1 LGHDT and CDR2 YNNKEL (reference sequence). V was pared by 1 base and J by 4 bases, with 20 bases of the junction left unmatched. The CDR3 nucleotides read TGTGCCAGCAGCCAAGTCAAGCCCAGCGGGGGGGCCGAACTGGCCTCAGATACGCAGTATTTT. Its protein product is CASSQVKPSGGAELASDTQYF.

The rearrangement links TRBV24-1 to TRBJ2-1; 8 positions agree with TRBD2. The CDR3 sequence is 17 residues long. Germline CDR1 reads KGHDR; CDR2 reads SFDVKD. The junction had 10 bases not matched to a gene; V was cut back by 2 bases and J by 5 bases. CDR3 sequence (DNA): TGTGCCACCAGTGATTCTACTGTGAGCGGGAGTAACAATGAGCAGTTCTTC. It translates to CATSDSTVSGSNNEQFF.

The chain uses TRBV10-3 and TRBJ2-2; no reliable D call. CDR1 ENHRY and CDR2 SYGVKD come from the germline V gene. The germline V and J ends were trimmed by 10 bases and 0 bases, with 18 bases remaining between them. This CDR3 comprises 16 residues. DNA of the CDR3: TGTGCCACCAACCCTCTAGACGGATCGAACACCGGGGAGCTGTTTTTT. It is translated as CATNPLDGSNTGELFF.

The rearrangement links TRBV28 to TRBJ1-5; TRBD1 might be the D (6 bases). This CDR3 spans 12 amino acids. Per the germline V gene, CDR1 is MDHEN and CDR2 is SYDVKM. With 6 bases removed from V and 10 bases from J, the gap between germline ends came to 13 bases. CDR3: CASSQGNRPQHF. DNA of the CDR3: TGTGCCAGCAGCCAGGGGAACAGACCCCAGCATTTT. Together with reference TRBV28 and TRBJ1-5, the CDR3 gives the full variable domain: DVKVTQSSRYLVKRTGEKVFLECVQDMDHENMFWYRQDPGLGLRLIYFSYDVKMKEKGDIPEGYSVSREKKERFSLILESASTNQTSMYLCASSQGNRPQHFGDGTRLSIL.

This chain uses TRBV28 with TRBJ1-4; TRBD1 matches 10 bases. J was trimmed by 5 bases and V by 6 bases; bases with no gene match: 3. This CDR3 spans 14 amino acids. The germline CDR1 and CDR2 sequences are MDHEN and SYDVKM. The CDR3 here is CASSSTGGNEKLFF. The DNA for the CDR3 is TGTGCCAGCAGCTCGACAGGGGGCAATGAAAAACTGTTTTTT.